The T cell receptor (beta chain) described here comes from a study of identical twins. This clonotype appeared many times. TCRdb re-analysed the 5' RACE reads in MiXCR, keeping a single row per CDR3 protein. The sample holds around 370,000 distinct CDR3 sequences; around 9.7% are singletons and the top ten take around 8.6%. Sequencing was performed on naive T cells sorted from blood. This clonotype originated in a woman in her forties or fifties in good health.

The CDR3 DNA follows: TGTGCCAGCACCTACATTTGGGACAGGGAGGACTATGGCTACACCTTC. Its translation is CASTYIWDREDYGYTF. J is TRBJ1-2 and V is TRBV11-2, with 9 bases aligning to TRBD1. CDR1 SGHAT and CDR2 FQNNGV come from the germline V gene. The CDR3 consists of 16 residues. V shed 7 bases and J 3 bases; nucleotides not matched to a gene: 12.